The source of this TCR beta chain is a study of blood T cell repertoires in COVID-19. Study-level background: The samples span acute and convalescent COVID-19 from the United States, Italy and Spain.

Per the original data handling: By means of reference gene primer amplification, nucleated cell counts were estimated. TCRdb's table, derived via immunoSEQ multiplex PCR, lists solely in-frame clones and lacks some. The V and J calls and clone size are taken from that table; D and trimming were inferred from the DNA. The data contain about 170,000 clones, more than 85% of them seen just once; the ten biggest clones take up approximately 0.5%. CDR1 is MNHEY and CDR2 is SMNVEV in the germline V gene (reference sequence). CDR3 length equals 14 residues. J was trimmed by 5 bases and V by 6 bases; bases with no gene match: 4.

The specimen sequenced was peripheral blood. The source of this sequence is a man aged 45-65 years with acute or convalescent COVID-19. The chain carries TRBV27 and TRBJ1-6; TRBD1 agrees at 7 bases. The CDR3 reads CASRAGQHNSPLHF. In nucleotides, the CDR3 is TGTGCCAGCAGGGCGGGACAGCATAATTCACCCCTCCACTTT.